Following are 29 T cell receptor beta chains from one sample sequenced in a study of beta chain features in type 1 diabetes. Investigators reverse transcribed all isolated RNA, so they sequenced expressed TCRB transcripts. TCRdb's copy holds only in-frame clones and misses some; the assay was immunoSEQ multiplex PCR. The table lists 150,000 to 190,000 clones, roughly 8% of them singletons, with 0.55% to 0.65% in the top ten. The material sequenced was central memory CD4+ T cells from blood. The receptors stem from a man in his late teens or twenties in good health.

The V gene is TRBV5-4, the J gene TRBJ2-2, with D possibly TRBD1 on 5 matching bases. The germline V gene encodes CDR1 SGHNT and CDR2 YYREEE (reference sequence). The CDR3 is 16 residues long. V lost 0 bases and J 0 bases, leaving 9 bases between the germline ends. Here the CDR3 reads CASSLGGDTNTGELFF. In nucleotides, the CDR3 is TGTGCCAGCAGCTTGGGGGGCGACACGAACACCGGGGAGCTGTTTTTT.

V is TRBV19 and J is TRBJ1-1; TRBD1 might be the D (5 bases). Germline values: CDR1 LNHDA, CDR2 SQIVND (reference sequence). Deletions cut 7 bases from V and 3 bases from J, with 15 bases between. CDR3 length: 14 amino acids. Here the CDR3 reads CASTVYRGDTEAFF. In DNA, the CDR3 is TGTGCCAGTACAGTTTATCGGGGGGACACTGAAGCTTTCTTT.

This clone was detected a few times. This chain joins TRBV7-3 and TRBJ2-1, with 7 bases identical to TRBD1. CDR3 length equals 19 residues. Per the germline V gene, CDR1 is SGHTA and CDR2 is FQGTGA. Germline trimming cut 4 bases from V and 8 bases from J; bases unmatched to any gene: 23. CDR3 in DNA: TGTGCCAGCAGCTCACGAGTCACGGACAGGCGGTCTTTTGGGGATGAGCAGTTCTTC. This translates into CASSSRVTDRRSFGDEQFF.

This clone was seen a handful of times. The gene calls are TRBV14 and TRBJ2-2; 7 bases align to TRBD1. The germline gives CDR1 SGHDN, CDR2 FVKESK. Losses at the gene ends were 4 bases for V and 6 bases for J; bases not matched to a gene: 8. The CDR3 contains 15 residues. CDR3 in amino acids: CASSLLQGRAGELFF. CDR3 DNA sequence: TGTGCCAGCAGCCTATTACAGGGGCGAGCCGGGGAGCTGTTTTTT.

This rearrangement joins TRBV7-2 to TRBJ1-2, with 7 bases matching TRBD1. The V and J ends lost 1 base and 5 bases, in that order; junction bases with no gene match: 7. CDR3 length equals 15 residues. Germline values: CDR1 SGHTA, CDR2 FQGNSA. The chain's CDR3 is CASSLVGGKEYGYTF. CDR3 nucleotides: TGTGCCAGCAGCTTAGTAGGGGGCAAGGAATATGGCTACACCTTC.

This clone turned up a few times. This rearrangement joins TRBV6-5 to TRBJ2-5, with D perhaps matching TRBD2 (6 bases). The germline V gene encodes CDR1 MNHEY and CDR2 SVGAGI. CDR3 length: 13 amino acids. The V and J ends lost 6 bases and 3 bases respectively, with 11 bases between them. The CDR3 DNA sequence: TGTGCCAGCAGCGTTGGGGGGAAAGAGACCCAGTACTTC. Protein sequence: CASSVGGKETQYF.

This sequence joins TRBV11-3 and TRBJ2-1; 14 bases line up with TRBD2. The V gene end was trimmed by 3 bases and the J gene end by 6 bases; junction bases not matched to a gene: 4. Per germline, CDR1 SGHNT and CDR2 YENEEA. The CDR3 loop spans 16 amino acids. The CDR3 coding sequence is TGTGCCAGCAGCTTCGGGACTAGCGGGGGAGGCAATGAGCAGTTCTTC. It codes for CASSFGTSGGGNEQFF.

The genes are TRBV5-1 and TRBJ2-1, with a weak D call TRBD1 (5 bases). The ends were cut back, 0 bases at V and 5 bases at J, with 6 bases in the middle. Germline-derived CDR1 and CDR2 are SGHRS and YFSETQ. The CDR3 runs 13 residues. CDR3 sequence (DNA): TGCGCCAGCAGCTTGGGCAGGGACAATGAGCAGTTCTTC. It translates to CASSLGRDNEQFF.

The chain combines TRBV10-3 with TRBJ1-5; 9 bases line up with TRBD1. The CDR3 totals 13 residues. J lost 7 bases, V lost 6 bases, and 4 bases had no gene match. Germline V gives CDR1 ENHRY, CDR2 SYGVKD. CDR3 coding DNA: TGTGCCATCAGGGGGGACAGGGACCAGCCCCAGCATTTT. As protein: CAIRGDRDQPQHF.

This clone was picked up a small number of times. The chain links TRBV30 to TRBJ2-5; 8 bases agree with TRBD2. This CDR3 is built from 15 residues. From germline, CDR1 is GTSNPN and CDR2 SVGIG (reference sequence). J gave up 5 bases and V 2 bases, and 10 bases lay outside the gene matches. CDR3 in amino acids: CAWSNGLARWETQYF. Here the CDR3 DNA reads TGTGCCTGGAGTAACGGACTAGCCCGGTGGGAGACCCAGTACTTC.

This clone was recorded a few times. Other DNA sequences in this sample translate to the same CDR3. The chain couples TRBV7-9 to TRBJ1-2, with D possibly matching TRBD1 (6 bases). The CDR3 is made up of 13 amino acids. V was cut by 6 bases and J by 6 bases, with 14 bases left in between. Germline V gives CDR1 SEHNR, CDR2 FQNEAQ (reference sequence). The CDR3 loop reads CASSPGQRHGYTF. The CDR3 DNA sequence: TGTGCCAGCAGTCCCGGACAGAGACATGGCTACACCTTC.

In its sample, this clone was seen a few times. The chain joins TRBV2 to TRBJ2-5, with TRBD2 identical over 9 bases. The CDR3 extends over 16 amino acids. CDR1 SNHLY and CDR2 FYNNEI come from the germline V gene. The J segment lost 4 bases and the V segment lost 5 bases, leaving 11 bases of the junction unmatched. The CDR3 protein is CASSLQAGGHGETQYF. CDR3 DNA: TGTGCCAGCAGTCTGCAAGCGGGGGGCCACGGAGAGACCCAGTACTTC.

This clone was seen more than once but under ten times. The chain carries TRBV7-2 and TRBJ2-3; 8 nucleotides agree with TRBD2. Germline assignment: CDR1 SGHTA and CDR2 FQGNSA. The trim removed 2 bases at V and 2 bases at J, leaving 15 bases unmatched. The CDR3 is made up of 19 amino acids. CDR3 bases: TGTGCCAGCAGCTTAATGTCGATGGGGTTTAGCGGGGACACAGATACGCAGTATTTT. Its translation: CASSLMSMGFSGDTDTQYF.

DNA of the CDR3: TGTGCCAGCAGCTTAGCGGGGTCAGGACAGGGGGCCGACACTGAAGCTTTCTTT. It codes for CASSLAGSGQGADTEAFF. The V and J genes are TRBV7-9 and TRBJ1-1; TRBD1 aligns across 11 bases. The CDR3 has 18 amino acids. Trimming removed 0 bases from V and 3 bases from J; junction bases left unmatched: 9. Germline V lookup: CDR1 SEHNR, CDR2 FQNEAQ (reference sequence).

The genes are TRBV7-2 and TRBJ2-3; D is perhaps TRBD1 (5 bases). V was pared by 3 bases and J by 3 bases, with 10 bases between. CDR1 and CDR2 from the germline V gene are SGHTA and FQGNSA. This CDR3 comprises 14 residues. CDR3 residues: CASSLVAGTDTQYF. The CDR3 nucleotides are TGTGCCAGCAGCTTGGTAGCAGGGACAGATACGCAGTATTTT. The full variable domain, rest sourced from reference TRBV7-2 and TRBJ2-3, is GAGVSQSPSNKVTEKGKDVELRCDPISGHTALYWYRQSLGQGLEFLIYFQGNSAPDKSGLPSDRFSAERTGGSVSTLTIQRTQQEDSAVYLCASSLVAGTDTQYFGPGTRLTVL.

This clone showed up many times. The chain has TRBV30 and TRBJ2-1, with D possibly being TRBD1 (6 bases). V was shortened by 1 base and J by 9 bases, with 16 bases between the two germline ends. This CDR3 is 14 amino acids long. Germline V gene lookup returns CDR1 GTSNPN and CDR2 SVGIG (reference sequence). CDR3 sequence reads: CAWSGRRDMGEQFF. CDR3 nucleotide sequence: TGTGCCTGGAGTGGACGCCGGGACATGGGTGAGCAGTTCTTC.

This chain links TRBV27 with TRBJ1-2, with 8 bases that match TRBD1. The V segment lost 4 bases and the J segment 4 bases; nucleotides outside the gene matches: 8. This CDR3 has 15 residues. In germline, CDR1 is MNHEY, CDR2 SMNVEV (reference sequence). The CDR3 DNA reads TGTGCCAGCAGTTCACCCTCCACAGGGGGCTATGGCTACACCTTC. Translated, it gives CASSSPSTGGYGYTF.

This clone was seen a handful of times. The gene calls are TRBV7-9 and TRBJ2-5, with 11 nucleotides matching TRBD2. Unmatched junction bases numbered 3, after V lost 4 bases and J lost 2 bases. The length of the CDR3 is 15 residues. Per germline, CDR1 SEHNR and CDR2 FQNEAQ (reference sequence). CDR3 amino acids: CASSSRLAGQETQYF. DNA of the CDR3: TGTGCCAGCAGCTCGAGACTAGCGGGACAAGAGACCCAGTACTTC.

This clone occurred a few times. The V gene is TRBV11-3, the J gene TRBJ2-2; D may be TRBD1 (6 bases). V was trimmed by 0 bases and J by 0 bases, leaving 11 bases between them. The CDR3 runs to 17 residues. Germline V CDR1 and CDR2: SGHNT, YENEEA. CDR3 in amino acids: CASSLDWGPANTGELFF. The DNA of the CDR3 is TGTGCCAGCAGCTTAGATTGGGGGCCTGCGAACACCGGGGAGCTGTTTTTT.

This clone was detected only a few times. The rearrangement uses TRBV10-3 and TRBJ2-1; D is unresolved. Germline lookup yields CDR1 ENHRY and CDR2 SYGVKD. V lost 6 bases and J lost 7, with 13 bases in between. The CDR3 is made up of 13 amino acids. The CDR3 loop reads CAIRLRLENEQFF. In DNA form, the CDR3 reads TGTGCCATCAGGCTCCGGTTGGAGAATGAGCAGTTCTTC.

In this sample, this clone turned up a few times. The chain has TRBV6-5 and TRBJ1-1, with TRBD1 identical over 8 bases. V was pared by 8 bases and J by 5 bases, with 7 bases of the junction left unmatched. The V gene's germline CDR1 is MNHEY and CDR2 SVGAGI. This CDR3 has 13 amino acids. The CDR3 loop is CASWYDRGTEAFF. Here the CDR3 DNA reads TGTGCCAGCTGGTATGACAGGGGAACTGAAGCTTTCTTT.

This clone was detected only a few times. The chain has TRBV5-1 and TRBJ2-1; tentative D call: TRBD1 (5 bases). Trimming took off 4 bases at V and 5 bases at J, with 10 bases between the two ends. The CDR3 consists of 13 residues. Germline V gene data show CDR1 as SGHRS and CDR2 as YFSETQ. The CDR3 loop reads CASSENRNNEQFF. CDR3 DNA: TGCGCCAGCAGCGAGAACAGGAACAATGAGCAGTTCTTC. The full variable domain, rest sourced from reference TRBV5-1 and TRBJ2-1, is KAGVTQTPRYLIKTRGQQVTLSCSPISGHRSVSWYQQTPGQGLQFLFEYFSETQRNKGNFPGRFSGRQFSNSRSEMNVSTLELGDSALYLCASSENRNNEQFFGPGTRLTVL.

The chain employs TRBV4-3 and TRBJ2-3, with D perhaps TRBD2 (5 bases). Trimming left V 0 bases short and J 6 bases short, with 7 bases between. Per the germline V gene, CDR1 is LGHNA and CDR2 is YSLEER. There are 13 residues in the CDR3. The DNA of the CDR3 is TGCGCCAGCAGCCAAGATAGGAGGGATACGCAGTATTTT. Protein sequence: CASSQDRRDTQYF.

The chain recombines TRBV5-1 with TRBJ2-7; 10 bases align to TRBD1. Trimming took 5 bases from V and 2 from J; bases not matched to a gene: 7. CDR3 length: 15 residues. The germline V gene has CDR1 SGHRS and CDR2 YFSETQ. In nucleotides, the CDR3 is TGCGCCAGCAGGGGACAGGGGAGGGCAACCTACGAGCAGTACTTC. This codes for CASRGQGRATYEQYF.

This clone was seen a few times. V and J are TRBV18 and TRBJ1-2; 7 positions agree with TRBD1. V dropped 3 bases and J dropped 6; count of bases not matched to a gene: 4. The CDR3 totals 13 residues. In germline, CDR1 is KGHSH, CDR2 LQKENI. CDR3 DNA sequence: TGTGCCAGCTCACCGGGACAGCCCAATGGCTACACCTTC. This codes for CASSPGQPNGYTF.

The chain recombines TRBV11-1 with TRBJ2-1; D is possibly TRBD1 (6 bases). Between the trimmed V and J ends, which lost 2 bases and 8 bases, there was a span of 16 bases. The CDR3 has 15 residues. Per germline, CDR1 SGHAT and CDR2 FQDESV (reference sequence). The CDR3 nucleotides are TGTGCCAGCAGCTTACAACAGGGAGAATGGGATGAGCAGTTCTTC. It is translated as CASSLQQGEWDEQFF.

The chain is built from TRBV5-1 and TRBJ2-7; TRBD2 might be the D (6 bases). The V and J ends lost 0 bases and 5 bases respectively, with 21 bases between them. CDR1 and CDR2 from the germline V gene are SGHRS and YFSETQ. The CDR3 is made up of 17 amino acids. The CDR3 is CASSLGVSGGSIDEQYF. The DNA for the CDR3 is TGCGCCAGCAGCTTGGGAGTTTCTGGGGGGAGTATCGACGAGCAGTACTTC.

This rearrangement joins TRBV4-3 to TRBJ1-2, with 7 bases lining up with TRBD1. Germline V gene data show CDR1 as LGHNA and CDR2 as YSLEER. This CDR3 is built from 14 residues. J lost 3 bases, V lost 0 bases, and 1 base had no gene match. CDR3 coding DNA: TGCGCCAGCAGCCAAGAACAGGGGTACTATGGCTACACCTTC. Its protein is CASSQEQGYYGYTF.

This clone was detected only a few times. Here the CDR3 reads CASTLGGGDGNQPQHF. The DNA for the CDR3 is TGTGCCAGCACCCTGGGTGGGGGGGACGGCAATCAGCCCCAGCATTTT. The gene calls are TRBV28 and TRBJ1-5, with a weak D call TRBD1 (5 bases). V was pared by 7 bases and J by 2 bases, with 18 bases between. Germline lookup yields CDR1 MDHEN and CDR2 SYDVKM. The CDR3 consists of 16 residues.